A selection of T cell receptor beta chains follows, all from one sample in a study of metastatic and nonmetastatic thyroid tumors. TCRdb re-called clones from the PCR reads using MiXCR. This sample has about 21,000 clones, with about 30% found just once. The sample consisted of blood. These receptors were collected from a female donor with papillary thyroid cancer or a benign thyroid nodule (not recorded which). Some clones in this sample may be carry-over from other donors' samples. CDR3s include the opening cysteine and the closing phenylalanine or tryptophan. Fields, in order: CDR3 length, V gene, clone size, D gene, J gene, CDR3 protein, CDR3 DNA. A D gene is named only where the DNA matches it firmly. Expanded clones are given a class, and other clones once, few, many or no size at all.

CDR3 length: 15; V gene: TRBV11-2; clone size: NA; D gene: NA; J gene: TRBJ2-7; CDR3 protein: CASSLKGTSSYEQYF; CDR3 DNA: TGTGCCAGCAGCTTAAAAGGGACCTCTTCCTACGAGCAGTACTTC
CDR3 length: 17; V gene: TRBV12-5; clone size: medium-sized; D gene: TRBD2; J gene: TRBJ2-1; CDR3 protein: CASGYRTSGRDNNEQFF; CDR3 DNA: TGTGCTAGTGGTTACCGGACTAGCGGGAGGGATAACAATGAGCAGTTCTTC
CDR3 length: 16; V gene: TRBV15; clone size: many; D gene: TRBD2; J gene: TRBJ2-1; CDR3 protein: CATSRGAGGNYNEQFF; CDR3 DNA: TGTGCCACCAGCAGGGGGGCGGGGGGGAACTACAATGAGCAGTTCTTC
CDR3 length: 14; V gene: TRBV5-1; clone size: many; D gene: NA; J gene: TRBJ2-2; CDR3 protein: CASRLQTNTGELFF; CDR3 DNA: TGCGCCAGCAGGTTACAGACGAACACCGGGGAGCTGTTTTTT
CDR3 length: 15; V gene: TRBV6-1; clone size: few; D gene: NA; J gene: TRBJ2-7; CDR3 protein: CASSETTASSYEQYF; CDR3 DNA: TGTGCCAGCAGTGAAACGACAGCCAGCTCCTACGAGCAGTACTTC
CDR3 length: 12; V gene: TRBV28; clone size: many; D gene: NA; J gene: TRBJ2-1; CDR3 protein: CASSFRGPSRFF; CDR3 DNA: TGTGCCAGCAGTTTTAGGGGCCCGTCTAGGTTCTTC
CDR3 length: 14; V gene: TRBV20-1; clone size: many; D gene: NA; J gene: TRBJ1-5; CDR3 protein: CSGKRTYSNQPQHF; CDR3 DNA: TGCAGTGGCAAAAGAACTTATAGCAATCAGCCCCAGCATTTT
CDR3 length: 14; V gene: TRBV20-1; clone size: once; D gene: TRBD2; J gene: TRBJ2-3; CDR3 protein: CSARGGRAVFTQYF; CDR3 DNA: TGCAGTGCTAGGGGCGGGAGGGCCGTCTTTACGCAGTATTTT
CDR3 length: 14; V gene: TRBV30; clone size: many; D gene: TRBD1; J gene: TRBJ1-1; CDR3 protein: CAWREGQANTEAFF; CDR3 DNA: TGTGCCTGGAGGGAGGGACAGGCGAACACTGAAGCTTTCTTT
CDR3 length: 22; V gene: TRBV19; clone size: many; D gene: TRBD2; J gene: TRBJ2-1; CDR3 protein: CASSIESAPGLAGGSSYNEQFF; CDR3 DNA: TGTGCCAGTAGTATAGAGAGTGCCCCCGGACTAGCGGGGGGATCTTCCTACAATGAGCAGTTCTTC
CDR3 length: 14; V gene: TRBV28; clone size: many; D gene: NA; J gene: TRBJ2-2; CDR3 protein: CASSSIKPPGELFF; CDR3 DNA: TGTGCCAGCAGTTCAATAAAACCCCCAGGGGAGCTGTTTTTT
CDR3 length: 12; V gene: TRBV10-3; clone size: few; D gene: NA; J gene: TRBJ2-7; CDR3 protein: CATSMSGREQYF; CDR3 DNA: TGTGCCACTTCGATGTCAGGGAGGGAGCAGTACTTC
CDR3 length: 16; V gene: TRBV28; clone size: many; D gene: TRBD2; J gene: TRBJ2-1; CDR3 protein: CASSFSGTSGRGEQFF; CDR3 DNA: TGTGCCAGCAGTTTTTCCGGGACTAGCGGGAGGGGTGAGCAGTTCTTC
CDR3 length: 18; V gene: TRBV24-1; clone size: many; D gene: NA; J gene: TRBJ1-1; CDR3 protein: CATSEPRSGTSGGTEAFF; CDR3 DNA: TGTGCCACCAGTGAGCCCCGCTCCGGGACCTCAGGAGGCACTGAAGCTTTCTTT
CDR3 length: 15; V gene: TRBV28; clone size: NA; D gene: NA; J gene: TRBJ1-2; CDR3 protein: CASSLTPREGYGYTF; CDR3 DNA: TGTGCCAGCAGTCTCACCCCTCGGGAGGGTTATGGCTACACCTTC
CDR3 length: 16; V gene: TRBV11-3; clone size: once; D gene: NA; J gene: TRBJ2-2; CDR3 protein: CASSPVVRRGTVELFF; CDR3 DNA: TGTGCCAGCAGCCCAGTGGTCAGGAGAGGGACCGTGGAGCTGTTTTTT
CDR3 length: 14; V gene: TRBV7-9; clone size: NA; D gene: TRBD1; J gene: TRBJ2-1; CDR3 protein: CASSSGQGRNEQFF; CDR3 DNA: TGTGCCAGCAGCTCGGGACAGGGTAGAAATGAGCAGTTCTTC
CDR3 length: 15; V gene: TRBV24-1; clone size: NA; D gene: NA; J gene: TRBJ2-5; CDR3 protein: CASSRLAMVQETQYF; CDR3 DNA: TGTGCCAGCAGTCGTCTAGCGATGGTCCAGGAGACCCAGTACTTC
CDR3 length: 15; V gene: TRBV27; clone size: many; D gene: NA; J gene: TRBJ1-1; CDR3 protein: CASSLSAGVNTEAFF; CDR3 DNA: TGTGCCAGCAGTTTATCGGCAGGCGTGAACACTGAAGCTTTCTTT
CDR3 length: 14; V gene: TRBV7-9; clone size: many; D gene: NA; J gene: TRBJ2-3; CDR3 protein: CASSLASLPDTQYF; CDR3 DNA: TGTGCCAGCAGCTTAGCTAGCCTCCCAGATACGCAGTATTTT
CDR3 length: 13; V gene: TRBV7-2; clone size: medium-sized; D gene: NA; J gene: TRBJ1-2; CDR3 protein: CASRRGGGDGYTF; CDR3 DNA: TGTGCCAGCAGGAGGGGGGGAGGCGATGGCTACACCTTC
CDR3 length: 14; V gene: TRBV12-3/TRBV12-4; clone size: many; D gene: NA; J gene: TRBJ2-3; CDR3 protein: CASSSSTSTDTQYF; CDR3 DNA: TGTGCCAGCAGCTCTAGCACTAGCACAGATACGCAGTATTTT
CDR3 length: 13; V gene: TRBV11-2; clone size: medium-sized; D gene: NA; J gene: TRBJ2-7; CDR3 protein: CASSRDRYYEQYF; CDR3 DNA: TGTGCCAGCAGCCGGGACCGATACTACGAGCAGTACTTC
CDR3 length: 16; V gene: TRBV6-1; clone size: NA; D gene: TRBD2; J gene: TRBJ2-7; CDR3 protein: CASTHLAGETTGEQYF; CDR3 DNA: TGTGCCAGCACCCATTTGGCGGGAGAAACTACGGGCGAGCAGTACTTC
CDR3 length: 16; V gene: TRBV10-1; clone size: many; D gene: NA; J gene: TRBJ2-5; CDR3 protein: CASSESGRGGQETQYF; CDR3 DNA: TGCGCCAGCAGTGAGTCGGGCAGGGGGGGCCAAGAGACCCAGTACTTC
CDR3 length: 14; V gene: TRBV30; clone size: many; D gene: NA; J gene: TRBJ2-1; CDR3 protein: CAWRGLLQYNEQFF; CDR3 DNA: TGTGCCTGGAGGGGGTTGTTACAGTACAATGAGCAGTTCTTC
CDR3 length: 14; V gene: TRBV9; clone size: NA; D gene: NA; J gene: TRBJ2-3; CDR3 protein: CASSDRDVQDTQYF; CDR3 DNA: TGTGCCAGCAGCGATAGGGACGTGCAAGATACGCAGTATTTT
CDR3 length: 14; V gene: TRBV6-4; clone size: many; D gene: NA; J gene: TRBJ2-2; CDR3 protein: CASNQGWDTGELFF; CDR3 DNA: TGTGCCAGCAACCAGGGTTGGGACACCGGGGAGCTGTTTTTT
CDR3 length: 12; V gene: TRBV5-6; clone size: NA; D gene: NA; J gene: TRBJ2-7; CDR3 protein: CASSLVMGEQYF; CDR3 DNA: TGTGCCAGCAGCTTGGTTATGGGCGAGCAGTACTTC
CDR3 length: 18; V gene: TRBV4-3; clone size: many; D gene: TRBD2; J gene: TRBJ2-7; CDR3 protein: CASSSHYGTSGRVSEQYF; CDR3 DNA: TGCGCCAGCAGCTCTCACTACGGGACTAGCGGGAGGGTTAGCGAGCAGTACTTC
CDR3 length: 14; V gene: TRBV4-1; clone size: medium-sized; D gene: TRBD1; J gene: TRBJ2-7; CDR3 protein: CASSLTGLAYEQYF; CDR3 DNA: TGCGCCAGCAGCCTGACAGGGCTCGCCTACGAGCAGTACTTC
CDR3 length: 12; V gene: TRBV28; clone size: NA; D gene: NA; J gene: TRBJ1-3; CDR3 protein: CASSSRGNTIYF; CDR3 DNA: TGTGCCAGCAGTTCGAGGGGCAACACCATATATTTT
CDR3 length: 13; V gene: TRBV24-1; clone size: few; D gene: NA; J gene: TRBJ1-5; CDR3 protein: CATQGEGFQPQHF; CDR3 DNA: TGTGCCACCCAGGGTGAAGGGTTTCAGCCCCAGCATTTT
CDR3 length: 13; V gene: TRBV5-8; clone size: many; D gene: TRBD1; J gene: TRBJ2-1; CDR3 protein: CASSLGQGYEQFF; CDR3 DNA: TGTGCCAGCAGCTTGGGACAGGGGTATGAGCAGTTCTTC
CDR3 length: 12; V gene: TRBV6-2/TRBV6-3; clone size: many; D gene: NA; J gene: TRBJ1-2; CDR3 protein: CARERGNYGYTF; CDR3 DNA: TGTGCCAGAGAAAGAGGGAACTATGGCTACACCTTC
CDR3 length: 13; V gene: TRBV6-2/TRBV6-3; clone size: many; D gene: NA; J gene: TRBJ2-7; CDR3 protein: CASSYDSPYEQYF; CDR3 DNA: TGTGCCAGCAGTTACGACAGTCCCTACGAGCAGTACTTC
CDR3 length: 15; V gene: TRBV4-3; clone size: medium-sized; D gene: TRBD1; J gene: TRBJ2-7; CDR3 protein: CASSQGQGAVYEQYF; CDR3 DNA: TGCGCCAGCAGCCAGGGACAGGGGGCTGTCTACGAGCAGTACTTC
CDR3 length: 13; V gene: TRBV6-5; clone size: many; D gene: NA; J gene: TRBJ2-1; CDR3 protein: CASSYVSYNEQFF; CDR3 DNA: TGTGCCAGCAGTTACGTCTCATACAATGAGCAGTTCTTC
CDR3 length: 15; V gene: TRBV5-8; clone size: many; D gene: TRBD1; J gene: TRBJ2-7; CDR3 protein: CASSTGTGLSYEQYF; CDR3 DNA: TGTGCCAGCAGTACCGGGACAGGCCTTTCCTACGAGCAGTACTTC
CDR3 length: 15; V gene: TRBV24-1; clone size: medium-sized; D gene: NA; J gene: TRBJ1-6; CDR3 protein: CATVGTGSPGSPLHF; CDR3 DNA: TGTGCCACGGTCGGCACAGGGTCCCCTGGTTCACCCCTCCACTTT
CDR3 length: 13; V gene: TRBV6-1; clone size: NA; D gene: NA; J gene: TRBJ1-2; CDR3 protein: CASSQGESDGYTF; CDR3 DNA: TGTGCCAGCAGCCAGGGTGAGAGCGATGGCTACACCTTC
CDR3 length: 13; V gene: TRBV6-1; clone size: NA; D gene: TRBD1; J gene: TRBJ2-7; CDR3 protein: CASSETGGHEQYF; CDR3 DNA: TGTGCCAGCAGTGAAACAGGGGGGCACGAGCAGTACTTC
CDR3 length: 15; V gene: TRBV6-1; clone size: NA; D gene: TRBD1; J gene: TRBJ2-7; CDR3 protein: CASSRTGTGNYEQYF; CDR3 DNA: TGTGCCAGCAGTCGCACCGGGACAGGGAACTACGAGCAGTACTTC
CDR3 length: 14; V gene: TRBV2; clone size: many; D gene: NA; J gene: TRBJ2-1; CDR3 protein: CASSEGQPYNEQFF; CDR3 DNA: TGTGCCAGCAGTGAAGGACAGCCTTACAATGAGCAGTTCTTC
CDR3 length: 12; V gene: TRBV5-1; clone size: many; D gene: NA; J gene: TRBJ1-1; CDR3 protein: CASSYNREGAFF; CDR3 DNA: TGCGCCAGCAGTTACAACAGGGAGGGAGCTTTCTTT
CDR3 length: 13; V gene: TRBV30; clone size: many; D gene: NA; J gene: TRBJ1-1; CDR3 protein: CAWSVLTNTEAFF; CDR3 DNA: TGTGCCTGGAGTGTATTGACGAACACTGAAGCTTTCTTT
CDR3 length: 15; V gene: TRBV11-2; clone size: NA; D gene: NA; J gene: TRBJ1-1; CDR3 protein: CASSLDRGESTEAFF; CDR3 DNA: TGTGCCAGCAGCTTAGATCGGGGGGAGAGCACTGAAGCTTTCTTT
CDR3 length: 14; V gene: TRBV6-2/TRBV6-3; clone size: many; D gene: TRBD1; J gene: TRBJ2-5; CDR3 protein: CASKPTGARETQYF; CDR3 DNA: TGTGCCAGCAAACCGACAGGGGCGCGAGAGACCCAGTACTTC
CDR3 length: 19; V gene: TRBV6-2/TRBV6-3; clone size: NA; D gene: TRBD2; J gene: TRBJ2-7; CDR3 protein: CASSSLAGLAGREIYEQYF; CDR3 DNA: TGTGCCAGCAGTTCACTCGCGGGACTAGCGGGACGGGAGATCTACGAGCAGTACTTC
CDR3 length: 14; V gene: TRBV6-2/TRBV6-3; clone size: many; D gene: NA; J gene: TRBJ1-1; CDR3 protein: CASSHTGKNTEAFF; CDR3 DNA: TGTGCCAGCAGTCACACAGGGAAGAACACTGAAGCTTTCTTT
CDR3 length: 12; V gene: TRBV5-1; clone size: many; D gene: TRBD1; J gene: TRBJ2-7; CDR3 protein: CASSLAGQGVDF; CDR3 DNA: TGCGCCAGCAGCCTGGCGGGACAGGGAGTGGACTTC
CDR3 length: 15; V gene: TRBV9; clone size: many; D gene: NA; J gene: TRBJ2-2; CDR3 protein: CASSEDSRYTGELFF; CDR3 DNA: TGTGCCAGCAGCGAGGATAGCCGCTACACCGGGGAGCTGTTTTTT
CDR3 length: 15; V gene: TRBV7-2; clone size: medium-sized; D gene: NA; J gene: TRBJ2-1; CDR3 protein: CASSSRADTYNEQFF; CDR3 DNA: TGTGCCAGCAGCTCACGAGCGGATACCTACAATGAGCAGTTCTTC
CDR3 length: 15; V gene: TRBV4-3; clone size: many; D gene: NA; J gene: TRBJ1-1; CDR3 protein: CASSQDRRINTEAFF; CDR3 DNA: TGCGCCAGCAGCCAAGATCGAAGGATAAACACTGAAGCTTTCTTT